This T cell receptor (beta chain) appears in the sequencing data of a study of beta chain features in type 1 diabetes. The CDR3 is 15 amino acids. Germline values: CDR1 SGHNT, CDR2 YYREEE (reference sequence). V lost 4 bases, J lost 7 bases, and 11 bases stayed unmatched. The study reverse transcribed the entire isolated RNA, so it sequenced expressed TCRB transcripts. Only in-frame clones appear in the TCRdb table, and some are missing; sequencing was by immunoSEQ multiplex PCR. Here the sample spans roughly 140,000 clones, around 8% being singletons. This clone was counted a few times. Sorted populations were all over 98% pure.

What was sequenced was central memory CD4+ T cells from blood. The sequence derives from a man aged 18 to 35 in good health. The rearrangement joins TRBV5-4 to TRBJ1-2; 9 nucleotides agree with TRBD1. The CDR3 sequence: CASSRDRVATSGYTF. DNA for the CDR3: TGTGCCAGCAGCCGGGACAGGGTCGCAACTAGTGGCTACACCTTC.